The 20 T cell receptor beta chains below come from one sample, sequenced in a study of shared T cell receptors in the human thymus. Assay used: immunoSEQ multiplex PCR; TCRdb lists only in-frame clones, some missing. This sample has fewer than 700,000 clones, with roughly 90% found just once. These data are also associated with another study on human thymus T cells.

Sequenced material: thymocytes. The receptors originated from a boy under two years old with a congenital heart defect.

The chain couples TRBV2 to TRBJ2-7, with 8 bases aligning to TRBD1. V lost 6 bases, J lost 3 bases, and 16 bases stayed unmatched. This CDR3 has 17 residues. Germline CDR1 and CDR2: SNHLY and FYNNEI. The CDR3: CASSNTYRDRSVYEQYF. The CDR3 nucleotides are TGTGCCAGCAGCAACACGTACCGGGACAGGTCTGTCTACGAGCAGTACTTC.

The V call is TRBV12-5, the J call TRBJ2-1; D possibly corresponds to TRBD1 (5 bases). The length of the CDR3 is 16 residues. CDR1 LGHNT and CDR2 FRNRAP come from the germline V gene. Deletions cut 2 bases from V and 1 base from J, with 12 bases between. The CDR3 DNA sequence: TGTGCTAGTGGTTTGTGGCTAGGGGTTTCCTACAATGAGCAGTTCTTC. It translates to CASGLWLGVSYNEQFF.

The chain combines TRBV30 with TRBJ2-7, with 11 bases matching TRBD2. The CDR3 has 15 amino acids. Unmatched junction bases numbered 8, after V lost 5 bases and J lost 2 bases. Germline V lookup: CDR1 GTSNPN, CDR2 SVGIG (reference sequence). CDR3 bases: TGTGCCTGGGGACCGGGACTAGCGGACCCCTACGAGCAGTACTTC. This translates into CAWGPGLADPYEQYF.

The chain couples TRBV19 to TRBJ1-2, with 10 bases identical to TRBD1. The CDR3 length is 13 residues. The germline CDR1 and CDR2 sequences are LNHDA and SQIVND (reference sequence). Trimming took 10 bases from V and 3 from J; bases not matched to a gene: 5. CDR3 coding DNA: TGTGCCACCGCGGACAGGGGGGACTATGGCTACACCTTC. Translation: CATADRGDYGYTF.

J is TRBJ1-2 and V is TRBV27, with 7 positions matching TRBD1. Germline V lookup: CDR1 MNHEY, CDR2 SMNVEV (reference sequence). V dropped 4 bases and J dropped 8; count of bases not matched to a gene: 7. This CDR3 contains 13 residues. CDR3 sequence (DNA): TGTGCCAGCAGTTCCAGACAGGGAGAGGGCTACACCTTC. This encodes CASSSRQGEGYTF.

V usage is TRBV29-1 and J usage is TRBJ2-5; TRBD2 agrees at 13 bases. V lost 4 bases and J lost 5; bases outside the gene matches: 7. The germline CDR1 and CDR2 sequences are SQVTM and ANQGSEA. The CDR3 is 15 residues long. CDR3 sequence (DNA): TGCAGCGTTGTAACTAGCGGGAGGGCCGGGGAGACCCAGTACTTC. Protein sequence: CSVVTSGRAGETQYF. Using reference TRBV29-1 and TRBJ2-5 for the parts outside the CDR3, the full variable domain is SAVISQKPSRDICQRGTSLTIQCQVDSQVTMMFWYRQQPGQSLTLIATANQGSEATYESGFVIDKFPISRPNLTFSTLTVSNMSPEDSSIYLCSVVTSGRAGETQYFGPGTRLLVL.

The chain combines TRBV4-3 with TRBJ1-4; TRBD1 matches at 10 bases. Trimming at V came to 1 base and at J to 8 bases, leaving 10 bases not matched to a gene. There are 17 residues in the CDR3. Germline CDR1 reads LGHNA; CDR2 reads YSLEER. For the CDR3, the DNA is TGCGCCAGCAGCCAAGCTCATGGACAGGGGGACGGAGAAAAACTGTTTTTT. The encoded protein is CASSQAHGQGDGEKLFF.

The rearrangement uses TRBV2 and TRBJ2-7, with D tentatively TRBD2 (7 bases). The CDR3 loop spans 14 amino acids. Trimming shortened V by 6 bases and J by 1 base, and 13 bases separated the two germline ends. Looked up from germline, CDR1 is SNHLY and CDR2 is FYNNEI. This CDR3 is CASRLKGGSYEQYF. The DNA of the CDR3 is TGTGCCAGCAGATTGAAGGGGGGGTCCTACGAGCAGTACTTC.

The genes are TRBV11-2 and TRBJ2-1; D might be TRBD1 (6 bases). The germline CDR1 and CDR2 sequences are SGHAT and FQNNGV. V lost 1 base and J 5 bases, leaving 12 bases between the germline ends. The CDR3 is 15 residues long. The CDR3 DNA reads as TGTGCCAGCAGCTTAGTAACAGGGCGAAACAATGAGCAGTTCTTC. It translates to CASSLVTGRNNEQFF.

This clone was detected once. The chain combines TRBV4-1 with TRBJ2-7; D possibly corresponds to TRBD1 (5 bases). The V gene lost 5 bases and the J gene lost 6 bases, with 29 bases spanning the gap. The CDR3 length is 18 residues. The germline V gene encodes CDR1 MGHRA and CDR2 YSYEKL. The CDR3 spells CASSRTPQGRAPPGEQYF. As DNA, the CDR3 is TGCGCCAGCAGCAGAACTCCTCAGGGCCGGGCACCTCCTGGCGAGCAGTACTTC.

The J gene is TRBJ2-2, the V gene TRBV28; weak D call: TRBD2 (5 bases). The CDR3 runs 15 residues. V lost 10 bases to trimming and J lost 1 base, with 16 bases between them. CDR1 MDHEN and CDR2 SYDVKM come from the germline V gene. In DNA, the CDR3 is TGTGCCATCAACCTCGGGGAACAGAACACCGGGGAGCTGTTTTTT. Residues: CAINLGEQNTGELFF.

The V gene is TRBV4-1, the J gene TRBJ2-2; perhaps TRBD2 as D (5 bases). The CDR3 consists of 16 residues. Trimming stripped 5 bases from V and 4 bases from J, with 17 bases between. Looked up from germline, CDR1 is MGHRA and CDR2 is YSYEKL. The CDR3 nucleotides read TGCGCCAGCAGCATAGGAAATACGGGATCCACCGGGGAGCTGTTTTTT. This codes for CASSIGNTGSTGELFF.

On this clone: This sample also contains other DNA sequences that code for the same CDR3. This chain connects TRBV5-4 to TRBJ2-3; TRBD1 matches at 10 bases. J gave up 3 bases and V 0 bases, and 1 base lay outside the gene matches. Germline assignment: CDR1 SGHNT and CDR2 YYREEE (reference sequence). The CDR3 contains 15 residues. CDR3 sequence (DNA): TGTGCCAGCAGCTTGGGGGACAGGGGAACAGATACGCAGTATTTT. Amino acids: CASSLGDRGTDTQYF.

The rearrangement links TRBV19 to TRBJ2-3; 7 bases agree with TRBD2. The ends lost 10 bases at V and 3 bases at J; junction bases unmatched: 7. There are 13 residues in the CDR3. Per the germline V gene, CDR1 is LNHDA and CDR2 is SQIVND (reference sequence). The CDR3 loop is CATRGGSTDTQYF. The CDR3, as DNA: TGTGCCACCCGCGGCGGGAGTACAGATACGCAGTATTTT.

The chain links TRBV11-2 to TRBJ2-7; the D is unclear. The V end lost 5 bases, the J end lost 3 bases, and 5 bases lay between the germline ends. The CDR3 totals 11 residues. CDR1 and CDR2 (germline): SGHAT, FQNNGV. The CDR3 loop is CASSLNYEQYF. CDR3 sequence (DNA): TGTGCCAGCAGCCTAAACTACGAGCAGTACTTC.

The genes are TRBV28 and TRBJ2-3; D perhaps matches TRBD1 (5 bases). This CDR3 comprises 14 residues. Per germline, CDR1 MDHEN and CDR2 SYDVKM. Trimming removed 6 bases at V and 6 bases at J, with 16 bases between. The CDR3 loop reads CASSLARPGDTQYF. Written as DNA, the CDR3 is TGTGCCAGCAGCCTGGCGCGTCCAGGGGATACGCAGTATTTT.

The V and J genes are TRBV27 and TRBJ2-3; no firm D call. CDR3 size: 13 residues. Germline loops: CDR1 MNHEY, CDR2 SMNVEV (reference sequence). The V gene lost 5 bases and the J gene lost 9 bases, with 15 bases spanning the gap. In DNA form, the CDR3 reads TGTGCCAGCAGTCCACGTGGGCCCGGAACGCAGTATTTT. Its protein product is CASSPRGPGTQYF.

This chain joins TRBV29-1 and TRBJ2-3, with 8 bases fitting TRBD1. This CDR3 contains 17 residues. J was trimmed by 1 base and V by 3 bases; bases with no gene match: 12. CDR1 is SQVTM, CDR2 ANQGSEA, per germline. CDR3 bases: TGCAGCGTTGAGGGGACAGGAAGGGGCCTCGGCACAGATACGCAGTATTTT. Residues: CSVEGTGRGLGTDTQYF.

This clone has more than one count but fewer than ten. As DNA, the CDR3 is TGCAGCGTTTGCAGGGCAGGGTACCAAGAGACCCAGTACTTC. Its translation is CSVCRAGYQETQYF. The chain joins TRBV29-1 to TRBJ2-5; D perhaps matches TRBD1 (5 bases). The CDR3 covers 14 residues. Germline CDR1 is SQVTM and CDR2 is ANQGSEA. Trimming took off 5 bases at V and 0 bases at J, with 13 bases between the two ends.

The V gene is TRBV19, the J gene TRBJ2-7; 10 bases fit TRBD2. From germline, CDR1 is LNHDA and CDR2 SQIVND (reference sequence). CDR3 length equals 14 residues. Trimming cost V 5 bases and J 4 bases; bases outside gene matches: 5. The CDR3 DNA reads as TGTGCCAGTAGTGCGGGACTAGCGCAGTACGAGCAGTACTTC. Translating gives CASSAGLAQYEQYF.